A single T cell receptor (beta chain) is shown here with its context. This clone's antigen is unknown. Base qualities are not recorded, but no much larger clone differs from it by a single base. Libraries were constructed by the immunoSEQ multiplex PCR assay. For the multiplex PCR, a mixture combining 60 forward primers for TCR Vbeta segments and 13 reverse primers for TCR Jbeta segments was used. The CDR3 region of rearranged TCR beta genes was amplified from genomic DNA by a multiplex PCR assay. The amplified TCR beta libraries were sequenced on the Illumina HiSeq System as 87-base-pair reads. On the authors' methods: In a later analysis, tens of millions of unique TCR beta chains were counted across the 690 or so repertoires, and roughly 11 million of these chains were shared by at least two donors. A nearest-neighbor algorithm error-corrected the raw reads and collapsed the reads into unique sequences, merging closely related sequences to remove PCR and sequencing errors. V, D and J gene segments were assigned by aligning CDR3 sequences to IMGT reference sequences. For a sequence to be retained, a match of at least six nucleotides was required to both a V gene segment and a J gene segment. A rearrangement counted as productive if the CDR3 had no stop codons and remained in frame with V and J, and every other rearrangement counted as non-productive. CDR3 was defined by IMGT convention, running from the second conserved V-encoded cysteine to the conserved J-encoded phenylalanine. The earlier analysis of roughly 590 of the donors excluded sequences that lacked an unambiguous match to a single V gene segment. An earlier analysis of approximately 590 of the donors called V segments functional above 56.7% productive rearrangements and segregating when the between-donor standard deviation exceeded 5%. A statistical classification framework was built for diagnosing cytomegalovirus status from the catalog of TCR beta chain sequences. V and J gene assignment, in a later analysis, came from comparing TCR nucleotide sequences with IMGT/GENE-DB human TR gene sequences. The TCRdist pipeline was used in a later analysis to assign CDR3 sequences and most-parsimonious VDJ recombination scenarios. In a later analysis, every TCR beta chain was defined by the combination of its CDR3 amino acid sequence and its V-gene family, and reads without a unique V-gene family were dropped. To address suspected cross-contamination and a sequencing artifact, a later analysis removed 592 highly shared, low-generation-probability nucleotide sequences. For each public chain, a later analysis derived a clonal expansion index from normalized ranks of inferred template counts within each repertoire. In a later analysis, generation probabilities were computed using a VDJ recombination model fitted to out-of-frame rearrangements, and the results were checked against IGoR. In a later analysis, TCR-TCR, TCR-HLA and TCR-CMV co-occurrence was scored with hypergeometric tests, and a repertoire-size bias correction was applied to TCR pairs. A later analysis estimated false discovery rates by permuting HLA or CMV assignments 20 times. A later analysis grouped co-occurring TCRs with DBSCAN, adding TCRdist sequence similarity when clustering within HLA-allele-positive subsets. Repertoires with fewer than 30,000 or more than 120,000 public chains, plus five repertoires with anomalous nucleotide sharing, were excluded from co-occurrence clustering. In its TCRdb copy, this immuneACCESS table keeps in-frame sequences only and misses some clones. Where compared with another copy, unresolved V genes explain less than half of these, and the others have no known cause. That table gives V, J and clone size, and the DNA gave D and trimming. This sample has under 150,000 clones in its table, and around 73% of those were observed once. The ten most abundant clones make up roughly 5.9% of the sample.

The data were taken from a study of cytomegalovirus exposure and HLA in healthy donors (dated by TCRdb to between 2016 and 2019). For the study in its entirety: According to an earlier analysis of a few hundred of the donors, about 179 million T cells yielded roughly 100 million unique TCR beta sequences and 250 to 350 Gb of sequence data. About 330 gigabases of sequencing data and around 80 million unique TCR sequences made up an early release that covered approximately 620 HLA-typed donors. Of the approximately 400 genotyped donors, more than 75% were placed in the genetic ancestry cluster associated with self-reported Caucasian donors. The study aimed to test whether signatures of past pathogen exposure could be identified by cataloging public T cell receptors. The study used immunosequencing to profile the T cell repertoires of about 670 subjects and linked those repertoires to cytomegalovirus serostatus. In addition to the first cohort of approximately 670 subjects, a separate validation cohort of 120 different subjects was used. High-throughput TCR immunosequencing, statistical association of individual TCRs with disease status, and machine learning were combined to predict cytomegalovirus infection status. To study patterns of TCR occurrence, a later analysis re-analyzed previously published TCR beta repertoires from 666 donors and added high-resolution HLA genotyping. In the later analysis, no new phenotypic data were used to find candidate immune exposures; instead, reliance was placed on TCR beta sequences and their occurrence across donors. An earlier analysis of about 620 of the donors applied high-throughput TCR beta sequencing to assess whether each TCR beta V gene segment acted as functional or pseudogenic. Donor age, sex, ethnicity and CMV serostatus were collected together with the repertoire data. A later genetic analysis used genome-wide SNP genotypes for about 55% of the 666 donors, treating that subset as a discovery cohort. All discovery cohort repertoires had been generated on a single sequencing platform. HLA typing included class I and class II loci at four-digit resolution. The number of typed donors differed by locus: about 620-640 for A, B, C, DRB1 and DQB1; some 500 for DQA1; over 600 for DPA1; and around 470 for DPB1. A handful of DR-DQ haplotypes were handled as single units for association and clustering because linkage in the cohort was strong. Among some 400 genotyped donors of the cohort, an average of roughly 230,000 unique TCR beta nucleotide sequences was sequenced per donor, of which 15% to 20% were non-productive.

What the authors observed across the whole study: The sequencing pipeline was judged likely to have produced a cluster of highly shared sequence variants as a technical artifact. For the cohort, immune exposure information was limited to CMV serostatus. When HLA alleles, especially DR and DQ, strongly co-occurred, TCR associations were difficult to assign to individual alleles. Because counts were too low, about 18 rarely observed V segments, including chromosome 9 orphons, were excluded from the earlier analysis of a few hundred of the donors. According to the authors, the approach could potentially be generalized to other disease states and immunological phenotypes. In this cohort, only TCR beta chains were sequenced, and detectable features were limited by the absence of alpha or paired-chain data. Most TCR sequences were seen in very few donors, while some public TCRs were found in many individuals. In a later analysis, HLA-associated TCR beta chains were found to be more clonally expanded and to have lower generation probabilities than equally common non-associated chains. In an earlier analysis of several hundred of the donors, most TCR beta V segments were observed in productive rearrangements about 87% or about 30% of the time, broadly matching IMGT annotations. The classifier was reported to diagnose cytomegalovirus status with high specificity and sensitivity in both the original cohort and the validation cohort. Correlated functional status among segregating V segments might reflect linkage disequilibrium, but an unknown experimental factor could not be ruled out. A later analysis associated 16,951 TCR beta sequences with specific HLA alleles at a false discovery rate of 0.05. Because some donors lacked HLA typing at each locus, the association tests relied only on the typed subset. In the study, about 150 TCR beta chains were listed as associated with cytomegalovirus. Some IMGT-functional V segments, including TRBV6-2 and TRBV6-3, could not be told apart with the 87-base-pair reads, so those segments were excluded. In a later genetic analysis, fewer N-insertions in productive TCRs were reported among donors in an Asian-associated ancestry cluster than the approximately 670-donor mean. A later genetic analysis associated a missense DCLRE1C variant with V-gene and J-gene trimming of TCR beta chains, and an independent cohort replicated the association. According to a later analysis, parvovirus B19, influenza, CMV and Epstein-Barr virus appeared linked to several top co-occurrence clusters. A further reported finding was that TCR beta sequences accurately predicted the HLA-A and HLA-B alleles for most subjects in the first cohort. Most CMV-associated TCR beta chains appeared to be HLA-restricted in a later analysis, and the HLA associations seemed to be driven largely by CMV exposure. A few of the identified cytomegalovirus-associated TCR beta chains were confirmed in vitro to be specific for cytomegalovirus antigens. The presence/absence analyses assumed that sequencing depth was roughly uniform across donors, and that assumption may not be true. In a later analysis, the rate of TCR association differed among HLA loci, with DRB1 alleles having the most associated TCRs and HLA-C alleles having the fewest.

In total, 630 or so healthy bone marrow donors made up the cohort. All cohort members were sampled while nominally healthy, although unrecorded immune exposures were likely present. The donor was CMV seropositive and belonged to the group of a few hundred seropositive cohort members. A peripheral blood sample was provided by each donor, and peripheral blood mononuclear cells were used for TCR beta sequencing. Genomic DNA was extracted from the blood cell samples with the Qiagen DNeasy Blood Extraction Kit. Measured from the cysteine to the phenylalanine, the CDR3 is 14 residues long. The retained sequence is limited to the CDR3, 42 bases, with the frame set at the first base. Sequences MDHEN (CDR1) and SYDVKM (CDR2) are obtained from the germline V gene. Trimming takes 2 bases off V and 1 base off J; junction bases not matched to a gene: 2.

Rearrangement joined TRBV28 to TRBJ2-7, and 7 bases in between align with TRBD1. The TCR comes from a woman aged 25 to 39 in good health and CMV-seropositive. The sequencing input was PBMCs. The CDR3 corresponds to CASSLAGGSYEQYF. The nucleotide sequence reads as follows: TGTGCCAGCAGTTTAGCAGGGGGTTCCTACGAGCAGTACTTC.